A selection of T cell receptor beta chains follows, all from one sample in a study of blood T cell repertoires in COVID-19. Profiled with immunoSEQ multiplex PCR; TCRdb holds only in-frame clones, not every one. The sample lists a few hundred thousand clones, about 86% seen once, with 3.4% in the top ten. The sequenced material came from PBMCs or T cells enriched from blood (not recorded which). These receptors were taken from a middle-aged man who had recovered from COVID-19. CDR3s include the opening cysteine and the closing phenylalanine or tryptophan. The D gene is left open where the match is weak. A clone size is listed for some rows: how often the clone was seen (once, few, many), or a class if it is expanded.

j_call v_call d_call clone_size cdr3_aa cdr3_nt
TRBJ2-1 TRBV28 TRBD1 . CASSPTGQGRNEQFF TGTGCCAGCAGTCCGACCGGACAGGGCAGGAATGAGCAGTTCTTC
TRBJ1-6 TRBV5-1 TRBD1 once CASSSTGQGSPLHF TGCGCCAGCAGCTCGACGGGACAGGGTTCACCCCTCCACTTT
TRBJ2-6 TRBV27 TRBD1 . CASRLRGQVATGANVLTF TGTGCCAGCAGGTTACGAGGACAGGTGGCTACTGGGGCCAACGTCCTGACTTTC
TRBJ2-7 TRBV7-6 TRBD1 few CASSLTGSFSYEQYF TGTGCCAGCAGCCTGACAGGGTCTTTTTCCTACGAGCAGTACTTC
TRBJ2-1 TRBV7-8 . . CASSPGVSYNEQFF TGTGCCAGCAGCCCGGGGGTCTCCTACAATGAGCAGTTCTTC
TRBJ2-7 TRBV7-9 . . CASSFVGDFSYEQYF TGTGCCAGCAGCTTCGTTGGCGACTTCTCCTACGAGCAGTACTTC
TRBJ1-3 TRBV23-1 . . CASSQSEGRDPLNTIYF TGCGCCAGCAGTCAATCGGAGGGCCGGGACCCCCTCAACACCATATATTTT
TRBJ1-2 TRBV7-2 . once CASSLVGGASYGYTF TGTGCCAGCAGCTTAGTGGGGGGGGCCAGCTATGGCTACACCTTC
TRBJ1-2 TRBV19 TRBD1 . CASSTGQGAYNGYTF TGTGCCAGTAGTACCGGACAGGGGGCGTACAATGGCTACACCTTC
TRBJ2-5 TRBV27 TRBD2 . CASSLAGGPPRQETQYF TGTGCCAGCAGTTTAGCGGGAGGGCCACCTAGACAAGAGACCCAGTACTTC
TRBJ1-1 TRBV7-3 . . CASSLEASNTEAFF TGTGCCAGCAGCTTAGAAGCCTCGAACACTGAAGCTTTCTTT
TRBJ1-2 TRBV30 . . CAWGTFYGYTF TGTGCCTGGGGGACATTCTATGGCTACACCTTC
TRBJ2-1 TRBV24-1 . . CATSESTWYNEQFF TGTGCCACCAGTGAGAGCACTTGGTACAATGAGCAGTTCTTC
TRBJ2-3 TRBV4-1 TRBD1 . CASSGRQGAGDTQYF TGCGCCAGCAGCGGACGACAGGGGGCCGGAGATACGCAGTATTTT
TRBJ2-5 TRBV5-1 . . CASSLTQETQYF TGCGCCAGCAGCTTGACACAAGAGACCCAGTACTTC
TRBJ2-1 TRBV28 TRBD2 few CASSLLAGQSGSRPNEQFF TGTGCCAGCAGTTTATTGGCAGGACAGAGCGGGAGTCGGCCCAATGAGCAGTTCTTC
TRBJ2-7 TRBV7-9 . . CASSVDSSYEQYF TGTGCCAGCAGCGTAGACAGTTCCTACGAGCAGTACTTC
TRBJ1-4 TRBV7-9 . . CASSLGRVNQLINEKLFF TGTGCCAGCAGCTTAGGCAGGGTAAATCAACTGATTAATGAAAAACTGTTTTTT
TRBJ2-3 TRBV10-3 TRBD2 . CAIGGGGRTDTQYF TGTGCCATCGGGGGCGGGGGGAGGACAGATACGCAGTATTTT
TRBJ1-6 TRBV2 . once CASGIGGGGSPLHF TGTGCCAGCGGTATCGGAGGGGGGGGTTCACCCCTCCACTTT
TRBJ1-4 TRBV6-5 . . CASSYQRNEKLFF TGTGCCAGCAGTTATCAGCGTAATGAAAAACTGTTTTTT
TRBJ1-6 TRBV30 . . CAWSVQRGGNSPLHF TGTGCCTGGAGTGTACAGCGAGGGGGAAATTCACCCCTCCACTTT
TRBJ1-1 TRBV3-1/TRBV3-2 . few CASRQQGLNTEAFF TGTGCCAGCAGGCAACAGGGCCTGAACACTGAAGCTTTCTTT
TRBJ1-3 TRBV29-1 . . CSARQRAGNTIYF TGCAGCGCTCGACAGCGAGCTGGAAACACCATATATTTT
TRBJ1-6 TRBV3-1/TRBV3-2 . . CASSHFQGQGNSPLHF TGTGCCAGCAGTCATTTCCAGGGTCAAGGGAATTCACCCCTCCACTTT
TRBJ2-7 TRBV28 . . CASGLSGAGDKQYF TGTGCCAGCGGACTTTCAGGTGCAGGAGACAAGCAGTACTTC
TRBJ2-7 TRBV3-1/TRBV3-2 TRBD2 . CASSPEGVAGALPPYEQYF TGTGCCAGCAGCCCCGAAGGGGTAGCGGGAGCCCTACCCCCCTACGAGCAGTACTTC
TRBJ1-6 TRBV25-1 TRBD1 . CASSWSGTGTSPLHF TGTGCCAGCAGTTGGTCCGGGACAGGGACCTCACCCCTCCACTTT
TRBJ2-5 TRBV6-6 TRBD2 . CASSSGSGRRRETQYF TGTGCCAGCAGTTCTGGTAGCGGGAGGCGAAGAGAGACCCAGTACTTC
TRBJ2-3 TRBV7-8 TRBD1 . CASSFSRQGGIGDTQYF TGTGCCAGCAGCTTTTCCCGACAGGGGGGCATCGGGGATACGCAGTATTTT
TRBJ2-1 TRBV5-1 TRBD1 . CASSFDPQGNWFF TGCGCCAGCAGCTTTGACCCACAGGGGAATTGGTTCTTC
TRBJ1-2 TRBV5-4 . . CASSLEQGYGYTF TGTGCCAGCAGCTTGGAACAGGGTTATGGCTACACCTTC
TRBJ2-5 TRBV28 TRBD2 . CASSFGGALQGQYF TGTGCCAGCAGTTTCGGGGGGGCATTGCAGGGCCAGTACTTC
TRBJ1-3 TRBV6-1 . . CASSEGPVNTIYF TGTGCCAGCAGTGAAGGTCCTGTCAACACCATATATTTT
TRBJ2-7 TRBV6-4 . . CASLSGQAQYF TGTGCCAGCTTAAGCGGGCAGGCGCAGTACTTC
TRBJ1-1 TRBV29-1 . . CSERQAPNTEAFF TGCAGCGAACGACAGGCCCCGAACACTGAAGCTTTCTTT
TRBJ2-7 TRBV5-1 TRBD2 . CASSLLAGSVYEQYF TGCGCCAGCAGCTTACTAGCGGGATCGGTATACGAGCAGTACTTC
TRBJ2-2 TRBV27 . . CASSLEDRGTGELFF TGTGCCAGCAGTTTAGAGGACAGAGGAACCGGGGAGCTGTTTTTT
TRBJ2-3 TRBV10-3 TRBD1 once CAIRDRAGDTQYF TGTGCCATCCGGGACAGGGCGGGAGATACGCAGTATTTT
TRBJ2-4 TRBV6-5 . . CASTADWTGGSIQYF TGTGCCAGCACTGCGGACTGGACCGGGGGATCCATTCAGTACTTC
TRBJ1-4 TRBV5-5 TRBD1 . CASSPRGTGGSATNEKLFF TGTGCCAGCAGCCCTAGGGGGACAGGGGGATCTGCAACTAATGAAAAACTGTTTTTT
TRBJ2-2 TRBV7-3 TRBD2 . CASSFPSGATGELFF TGTGCCAGCAGCTTTCCTAGCGGAGCCACCGGGGAGCTGTTTTTT
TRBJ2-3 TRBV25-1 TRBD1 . CASSTGTASTDTQYF TGTGCCAGCAGTACCGGGACAGCCAGCACAGATACGCAGTATTTT
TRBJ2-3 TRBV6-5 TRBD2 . CASNRLAAYTDTQYF TGTGCCAGCAACAGGCTAGCGGCCTACACAGATACGCAGTATTTT
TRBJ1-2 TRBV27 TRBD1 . CASSRQTGYNYGYTF TGTGCCAGCAGTCGACAGACAGGGTACAACTATGGCTACACCTTC
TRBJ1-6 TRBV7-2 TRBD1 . CASSPGQGRVVDNSPLHF TGTGCCAGCAGCCCCGGACAGGGGCGGGTAGTCGATAATTCACCCCTCCACTTT
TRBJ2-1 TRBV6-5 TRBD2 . CASILGGTSRKQFF TGTGCCAGCATCCTGGGGGGGACGAGCCGAAAGCAGTTCTTC
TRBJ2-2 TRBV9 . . CASSVRGGNTGELFF TGTGCCAGCAGCGTCCGAGGGGGGAACACCGGGGAGCTGTTTTTT
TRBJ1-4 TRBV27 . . CASSFRGEKLFF TGTGCCAGCAGTTTCCGGGGGGAAAAACTGTTTTTT
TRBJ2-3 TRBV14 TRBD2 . CASSYVAGSSTDTQYF TGTGCCAGCAGCTACGTAGCGGGCTCTAGCACAGATACGCAGTATTTT
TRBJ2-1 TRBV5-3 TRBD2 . CARSPQRGEGRSYNEQFF TGTGCCAGAAGCCCCCAACGTGGGGAGGGTAGGTCCTACAATGAGCAGTTCTTC
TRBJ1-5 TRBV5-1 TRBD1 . CASSLSTGGNQPQHF TGCGCCAGCAGTCTTTCGACAGGGGGCAATCAGCCCCAGCATTTT
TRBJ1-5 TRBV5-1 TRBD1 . CASSFGQGQPQHF TGCGCCAGCAGCTTTGGACAGGGTCAGCCCCAGCATTTT
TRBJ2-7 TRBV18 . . CASSAGTNGEQYF TGTGCCAGCTCTGCCGGGACAAATGGAGAGCAGTACTTC
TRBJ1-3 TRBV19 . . CASSTPRNSGNTIYF TGTGCCAGTAGTACCCCCCGTAACTCTGGAAACACCATATATTTT
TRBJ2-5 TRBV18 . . CASSPTQGWGETQYF TGTGCCAGCTCACCAACACAGGGTTGGGGAGAGACCCAGTACTTC
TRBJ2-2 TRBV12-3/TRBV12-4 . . CASSRVAGELFF TGTGCCAGCAGTCGGGTAGCCGGGGAGCTGTTTTTT